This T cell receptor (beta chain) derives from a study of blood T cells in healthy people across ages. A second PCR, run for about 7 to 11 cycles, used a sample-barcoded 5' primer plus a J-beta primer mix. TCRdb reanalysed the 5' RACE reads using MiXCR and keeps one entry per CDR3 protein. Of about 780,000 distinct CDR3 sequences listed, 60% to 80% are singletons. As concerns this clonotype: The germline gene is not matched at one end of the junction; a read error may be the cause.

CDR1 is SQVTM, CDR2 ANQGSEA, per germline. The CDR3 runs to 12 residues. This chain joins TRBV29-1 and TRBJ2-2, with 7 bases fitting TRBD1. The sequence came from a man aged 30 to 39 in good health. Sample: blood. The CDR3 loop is CGVGGDTGELFF. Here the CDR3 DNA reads TGCGGCGTAGGGGGCGACACCGGGGAGCTGTTTTTT.